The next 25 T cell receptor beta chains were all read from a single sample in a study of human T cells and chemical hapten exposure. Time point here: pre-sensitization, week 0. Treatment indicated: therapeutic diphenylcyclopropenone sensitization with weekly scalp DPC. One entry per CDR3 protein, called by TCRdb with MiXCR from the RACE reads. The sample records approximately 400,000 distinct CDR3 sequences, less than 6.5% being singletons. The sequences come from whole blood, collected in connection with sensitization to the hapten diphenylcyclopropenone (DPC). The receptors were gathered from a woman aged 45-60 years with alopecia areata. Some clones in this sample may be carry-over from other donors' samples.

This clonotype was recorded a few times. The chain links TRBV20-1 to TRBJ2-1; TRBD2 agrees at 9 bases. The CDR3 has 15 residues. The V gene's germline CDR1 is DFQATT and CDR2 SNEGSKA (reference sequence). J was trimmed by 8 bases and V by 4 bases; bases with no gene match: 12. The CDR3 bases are TGCAGTGCTACCGCTAGCGGGGCCAATTTGTATGAGCAGTTCTTC. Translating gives CSATASGANLYEQFF.

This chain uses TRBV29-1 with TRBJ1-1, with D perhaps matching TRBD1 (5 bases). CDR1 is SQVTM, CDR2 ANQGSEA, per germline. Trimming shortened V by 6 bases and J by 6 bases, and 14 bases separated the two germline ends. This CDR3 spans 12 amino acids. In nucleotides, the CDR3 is TGCAGCGTGAGGGGTAGTAGCGCTGAAGCTTTCTTT. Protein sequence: CSVRGSSAEAFF.

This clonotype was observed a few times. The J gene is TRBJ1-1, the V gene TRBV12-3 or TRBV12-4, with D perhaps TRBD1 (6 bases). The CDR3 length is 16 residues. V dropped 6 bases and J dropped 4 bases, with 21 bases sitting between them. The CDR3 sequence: CASSRPGHTSGTEAFF. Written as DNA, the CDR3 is TGTGCCAGCAGCCGACCGGGACACACGTCAGGCACTGAAGCTTTCTTT.

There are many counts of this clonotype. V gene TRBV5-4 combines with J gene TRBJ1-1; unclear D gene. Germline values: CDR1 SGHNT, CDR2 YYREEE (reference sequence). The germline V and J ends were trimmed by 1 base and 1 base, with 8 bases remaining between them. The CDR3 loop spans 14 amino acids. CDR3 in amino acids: CASSLRGPNTEAFF. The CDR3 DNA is TGTGCCAGCAGCTTGCGAGGGCCGAACACTGAAGCTTTCTTT.

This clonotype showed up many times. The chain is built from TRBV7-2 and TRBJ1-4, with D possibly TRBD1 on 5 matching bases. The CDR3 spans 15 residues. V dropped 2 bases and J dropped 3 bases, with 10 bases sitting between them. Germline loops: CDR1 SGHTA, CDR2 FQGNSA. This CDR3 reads CASSLFPGPNEKLFF. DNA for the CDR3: TGTGCCAGCAGCTTATTCCCAGGGCCTAATGAAAAACTGTTTTTT. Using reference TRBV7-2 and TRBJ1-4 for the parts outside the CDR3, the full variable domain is GAGVSQSPSNKVTEKGKDVELRCDPISGHTALYWYRQSLGQGLEFLIYFQGNSAPDKSGLPSDRFSAERTGGSVSTLTIQRTQQEDSAVYLCASSLFPGPNEKLFFGSGTQLSVL.

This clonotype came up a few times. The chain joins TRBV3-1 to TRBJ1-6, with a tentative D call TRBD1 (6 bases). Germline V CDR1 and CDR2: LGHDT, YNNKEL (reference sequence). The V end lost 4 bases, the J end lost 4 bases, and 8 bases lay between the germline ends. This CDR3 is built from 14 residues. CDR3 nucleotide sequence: TGTGCCAGCAGCCCTGGACAGTATAATTCACCCCTCCACTTT. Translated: CASSPGQYNSPLHF.

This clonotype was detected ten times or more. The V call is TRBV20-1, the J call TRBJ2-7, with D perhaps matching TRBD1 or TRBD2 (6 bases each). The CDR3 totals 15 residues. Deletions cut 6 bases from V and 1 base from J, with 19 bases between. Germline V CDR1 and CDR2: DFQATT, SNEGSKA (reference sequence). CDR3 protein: CSAPPTGGRSYEQYF. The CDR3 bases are TGCAGTGCCCCTCCCACCGGGGGCCGATCCTACGAGCAGTACTTC.

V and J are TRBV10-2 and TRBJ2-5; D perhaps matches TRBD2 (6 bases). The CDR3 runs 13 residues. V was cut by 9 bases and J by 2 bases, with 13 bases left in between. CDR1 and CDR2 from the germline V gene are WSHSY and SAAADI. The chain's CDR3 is CASMGTQQETQYF. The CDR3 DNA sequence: TGCGCCAGTATGGGGACTCAGCAAGAGACCCAGTACTTC.

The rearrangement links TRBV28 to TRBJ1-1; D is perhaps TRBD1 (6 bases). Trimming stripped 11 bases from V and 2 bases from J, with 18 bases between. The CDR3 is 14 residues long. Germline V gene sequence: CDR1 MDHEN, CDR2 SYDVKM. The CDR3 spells CAASEGQLNTEAFF. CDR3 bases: TGTGCCGCTTCGGAAGGACAGCTAAACACTGAAGCTTTCTTT.

The CDR3 region has the DNA TGTGCCAGCAGTTCGGTAACAGGGACTGAAGCTTTCTTT. Amino acids: CASSSVTGTEAFF. This chain links TRBV27 with TRBJ1-1; D possibly corresponds to TRBD1 (6 bases). CDR1 and CDR2 from the germline V gene are MNHEY and SMNVEV (reference sequence). V shed 4 bases and J shed 5 bases, with 11 bases lying between them. The CDR3 has 13 amino acids.

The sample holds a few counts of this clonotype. The CDR3: CSASPPTSGPTGELFF. The CDR3, as DNA: TGCAGTGCTAGCCCCCCGACTAGCGGGCCGACCGGGGAGCTGTTTTTT. J is TRBJ2-2 and V is TRBV20-1; 10 bases align to TRBD2. Germline CDR1 reads DFQATT; CDR2 reads SNEGSKA (reference sequence). This CDR3 is built from 16 residues. With 3 bases clipped from V and 5 bases from J, the junction kept 9 bases outside the gene matches.

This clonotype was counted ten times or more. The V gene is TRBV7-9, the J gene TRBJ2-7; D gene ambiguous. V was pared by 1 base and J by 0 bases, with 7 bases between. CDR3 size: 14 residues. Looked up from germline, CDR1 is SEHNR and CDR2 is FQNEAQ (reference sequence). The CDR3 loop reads CASSLGSDSYEQYF. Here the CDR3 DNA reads TGTGCCAGCAGCTTAGGGTCTGACTCCTACGAGCAGTACTTC.

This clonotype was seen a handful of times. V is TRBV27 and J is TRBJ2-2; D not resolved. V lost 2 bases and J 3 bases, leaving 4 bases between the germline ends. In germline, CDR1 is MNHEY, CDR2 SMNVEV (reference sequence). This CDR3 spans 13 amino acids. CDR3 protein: CASSLSHTGELFF. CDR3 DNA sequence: TGTGCCAGCAGTTTAAGCCACACCGGGGAGCTGTTTTTT.

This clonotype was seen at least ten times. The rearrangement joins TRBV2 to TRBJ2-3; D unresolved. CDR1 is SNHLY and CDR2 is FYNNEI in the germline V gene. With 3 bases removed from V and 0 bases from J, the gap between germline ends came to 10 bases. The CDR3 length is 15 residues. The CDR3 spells CASSDRVPSTDTQYF. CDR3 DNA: TGTGCCAGCAGTGATCGGGTTCCTAGCACAGATACGCAGTATTTT. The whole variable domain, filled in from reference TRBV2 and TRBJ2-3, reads EPEVTQTPSHQVTQMGQEVILRCVPISNHLYFYWYRQILGQKVEFLVSFYNNEISEKSEIFDDQFSVERPDGSNFTLKIRSTKLEDSAMYFCASSDRVPSTDTQYFGPGTRLTVL.

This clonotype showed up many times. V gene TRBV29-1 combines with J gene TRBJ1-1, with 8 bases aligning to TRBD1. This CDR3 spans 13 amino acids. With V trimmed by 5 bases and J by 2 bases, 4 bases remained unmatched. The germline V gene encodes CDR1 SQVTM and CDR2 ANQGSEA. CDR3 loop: CSVNRGGNTEAFF. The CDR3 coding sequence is TGCAGCGTTAACAGGGGGGGCAACACTGAAGCTTTCTTT.

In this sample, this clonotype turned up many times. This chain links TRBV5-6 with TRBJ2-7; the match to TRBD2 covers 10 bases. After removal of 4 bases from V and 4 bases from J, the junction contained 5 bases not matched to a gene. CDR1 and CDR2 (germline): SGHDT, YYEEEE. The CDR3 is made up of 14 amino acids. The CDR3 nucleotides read TGTGCCAGCAGCGGTGGACTAGCGGATTACGAGCAGTACTTC. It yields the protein CASSGGLADYEQYF.

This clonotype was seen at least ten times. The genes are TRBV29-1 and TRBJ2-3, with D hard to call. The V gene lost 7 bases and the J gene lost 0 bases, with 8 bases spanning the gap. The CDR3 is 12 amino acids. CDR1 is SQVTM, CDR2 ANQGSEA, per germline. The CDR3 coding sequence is TGCAGCGCCGAAACTAGCACAGATACGCAGTATTTT. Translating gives CSAETSTDTQYF.

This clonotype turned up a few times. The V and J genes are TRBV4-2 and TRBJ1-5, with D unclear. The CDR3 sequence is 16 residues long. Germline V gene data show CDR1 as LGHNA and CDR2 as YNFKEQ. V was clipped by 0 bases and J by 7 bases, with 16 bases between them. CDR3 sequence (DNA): TGTGCCAGCAGCCAAGAGGTGGCCCCAAGTCGCCAGCCCCAGCATTTT. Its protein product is CASSQEVAPSRQPQHF.

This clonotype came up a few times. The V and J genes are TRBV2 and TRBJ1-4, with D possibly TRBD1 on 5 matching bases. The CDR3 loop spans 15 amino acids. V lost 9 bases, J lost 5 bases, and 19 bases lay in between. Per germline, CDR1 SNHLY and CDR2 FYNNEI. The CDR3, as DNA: TGTGCCAGTAATCACCCGGGACGGAACAATGAAAAACTGTTTTTT. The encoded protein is CASNHPGRNNEKLFF.

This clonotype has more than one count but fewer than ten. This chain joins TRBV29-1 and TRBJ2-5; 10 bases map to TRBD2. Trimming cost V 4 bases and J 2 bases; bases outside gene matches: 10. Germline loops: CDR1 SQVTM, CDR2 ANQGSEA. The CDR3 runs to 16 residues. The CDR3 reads CSVGPIAGGQQETQYF. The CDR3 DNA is TGCAGCGTTGGGCCGATAGCGGGAGGCCAGCAAGAGACCCAGTACTTC.

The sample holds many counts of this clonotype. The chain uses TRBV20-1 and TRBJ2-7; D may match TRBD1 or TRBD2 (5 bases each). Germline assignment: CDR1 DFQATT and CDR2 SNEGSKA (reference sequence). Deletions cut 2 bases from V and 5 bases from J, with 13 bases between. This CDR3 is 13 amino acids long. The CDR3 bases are TGCAGTGCTAGATTGGGGACGTCCCACGAGCAGTACTTC. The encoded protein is CSARLGTSHEQYF.

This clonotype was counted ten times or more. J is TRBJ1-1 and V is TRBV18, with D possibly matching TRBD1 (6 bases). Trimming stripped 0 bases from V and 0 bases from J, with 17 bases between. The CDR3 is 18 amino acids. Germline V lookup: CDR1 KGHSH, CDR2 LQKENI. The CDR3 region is CASSPPVKGGGMNTEAFF. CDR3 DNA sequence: TGTGCCAGCTCACCACCGGTAAAGGGTGGGGGCATGAACACTGAAGCTTTCTTT.

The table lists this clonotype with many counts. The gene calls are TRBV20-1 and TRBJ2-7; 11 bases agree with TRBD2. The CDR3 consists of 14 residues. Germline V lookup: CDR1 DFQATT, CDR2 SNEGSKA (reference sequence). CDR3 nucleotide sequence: TGCAGCTGCACTAGCGGGAGTAATTCCTACGAGCAGTACTTC. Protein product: CSCTSGSNSYEQYF.

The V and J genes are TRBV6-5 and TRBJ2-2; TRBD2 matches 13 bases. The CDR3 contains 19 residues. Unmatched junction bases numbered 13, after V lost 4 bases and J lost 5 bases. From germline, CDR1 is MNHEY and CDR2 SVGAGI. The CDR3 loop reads CASSWSLGLAGASTGELFF. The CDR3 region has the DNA TGTGCCAGCAGTTGGAGCCTCGGACTAGCGGGAGCTAGTACCGGGGAGCTGTTTTTT.

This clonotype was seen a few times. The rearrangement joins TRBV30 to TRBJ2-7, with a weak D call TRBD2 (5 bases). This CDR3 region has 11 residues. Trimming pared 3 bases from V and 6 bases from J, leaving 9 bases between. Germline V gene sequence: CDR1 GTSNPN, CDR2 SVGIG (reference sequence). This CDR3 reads CAWSGVSEQYF. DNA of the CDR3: TGTGCCTGGAGCGGGGTCTCCGAGCAGTACTTC.